Listed below are T cell receptor beta chains from one sample, sequenced in a study of blood T cell repertoires in COVID-19. This table comes from immunoSEQ multiplex PCR, and its TCRdb copy is limited to in-frame clones, with some not included. This table has hundreds of thousands of clones, roughly 90% appearing once. The sample consisted of peripheral blood. The receptors originated from a woman in her seventies with COVID-19, enrolled during active disease. Both conserved end residues are part of each CDR3. The order of the fields is D gene, clone size, V gene, J gene, CDR3 protein, CDR3 DNA. D genes are given only for firm matches. Only some rows state a clone size, as once, few, many or a class for expanded clones.

-	-	TRBV24-1	TRBJ2-7	CATSDPGVREQYF	TGTGCCACCAGTGACCCGGGAGTCCGCGAGCAGTACTTC
-	-	TRBV7-2	TRBJ1-1	CASSFPGGLNTEAFF	TGTGCCAGCAGCTTCCCTGGGGGCTTGAACACTGAAGCTTTCTTT
TRBD1	-	TRBV14	TRBJ1-2	CASSQGQGVRGYTF	TGTGCCAGCAGCCAAGGCCAGGGGGTGCGCGGCTACACCTTC
-	-	TRBV9	TRBJ2-1	CASNRDRNEQFF	TGTGCCAGCAACAGGGATAGGAATGAGCAGTTCTTC
-	-	TRBV3-1/TRBV3-2	TRBJ1-1	CASSQGRGWSTEAFF	TGTGCCAGCAGCCAAGGTCGGGGGTGGAGCACTGAAGCTTTCTTT
-	-	TRBV5-6	TRBJ1-1	CASRLDIDTEAFF	TGTGCCAGCAGACTCGACATAGACACTGAAGCTTTCTTT
-	-	TRBV4-2	TRBJ1-6	CASSHRTQLRDNSPLHF	TGTGCCAGCAGCCACCGGACCCAACTCAGGGATAATTCACCCCTCCACTTT
-	once	TRBV24-1	TRBJ2-7	CATSDSGARDNSYEQYF	TGTGCCACCAGTGATTCTGGGGCCCGGGACAACTCCTACGAGCAGTACTTC
TRBD2	-	TRBV27	TRBJ2-1	CASSFAGGLDEQFF	TGTGCCAGCAGTTTTGCGGGGGGGCTGGATGAGCAGTTCTTC
-	-	TRBV2	TRBJ1-4	CASTRYGKLFF	TGTGCCAGCACCAGATACGGGAAACTGTTTTTT
TRBD1	once	TRBV9	TRBJ1-1	CASSAGQGILDTEAFF	TGTGCCAGCAGCGCGGGACAGGGGATTTTGGACACTGAAGCTTTCTTT
-	-	TRBV7-2	TRBJ2-7	CASSLVGRADRTYEQYF	TGTGCCAGCAGCTTAGTGGGCCGAGCGGACCGTACCTACGAGCAGTACTTC
TRBD1	-	TRBV11-2	TRBJ1-3	CASRDRGLGNTIYF	TGTGCCAGCAGAGACAGGGGGCTAGGGAACACCATATATTTT
TRBD2	-	TRBV10-3	TRBJ2-7	CAITLAGSYEQYF	TGTGCCATCACCTTAGCGGGGAGCTACGAGCAGTACTTC
-	-	TRBV9	TRBJ1-6	CASSWGTGRAPLHF	TGTGCCAGCAGCTGGGGTACAGGCCGGGCACCCCTCCACTTT
TRBD2	-	TRBV4-1	TRBJ2-1	CASSQDAQRGGLVEQFF	TGCGCCAGCAGCCAAGATGCTCAGCGGGGGGGCCTGGTTGAGCAGTTCTTC
TRBD1	-	TRBV9	TRBJ1-1	CASSEGAGVNTEAFF	TGTGCCAGCAGCGAGGGGGCAGGGGTGAACACTGAAGCTTTCTTT
-	few	TRBV29-1	TRBJ1-1	CSVEDQRGFGDTEAFF	TGCAGCGTTGAAGATCAAAGGGGCTTTGGGGACACTGAAGCTTTCTTT
-	-	TRBV2	TRBJ1-1	CASSGVNTEAFF	TGTGCCAGTTCGGGTGTAAACACTGAAGCTTTCTTT
TRBD1	-	TRBV6-6	TRBJ1-1	CASSPPDRGDTEAFF	TGTGCCAGCAGCCCCCCGGACAGGGGGGACACTGAAGCTTTCTTT
-	few	TRBV24-1	TRBJ1-2	CATSDRVFGYTF	TGTGCCACCAGTGACAGGGTTTTTGGCTACACCTTC
TRBD1	-	TRBV5-1	TRBJ1-3	CASSRGQGSGNTIYF	TGCGCCAGCAGTCGGGGACAGGGTAGTGGAAACACCATATATTTT
-	-	TRBV6-2/TRBV6-3	TRBJ2-2	CASSYLNTGELFF	TGTGCCAGCAGTTACCTGAACACCGGGGAGCTGTTTTTT
TRBD1	-	TRBV11-2	TRBJ1-3	CASSSYRGLGFTGNTIYF	TGTGCCAGCAGCTCCTACAGGGGGCTAGGGTTTACTGGAAACACCATATATTTT
TRBD1	-	TRBV24-1	TRBJ1-2	CATSTGGGYGYTF	TGTGCCACCTCAACAGGGGGCGGCTATGGCTACACCTTC
TRBD1	-	TRBV4-2	TRBJ1-5	CASSQEQGAQPQHF	TGTGCCAGCAGCCAAGAACAGGGGGCCCAGCCCCAGCATTTT
TRBD1	-	TRBV29-1	TRBJ1-3	CSVETGGLGNTIYF	TGCAGCGTTGAAACAGGGGGCTTGGGAAACACCATATATTTT